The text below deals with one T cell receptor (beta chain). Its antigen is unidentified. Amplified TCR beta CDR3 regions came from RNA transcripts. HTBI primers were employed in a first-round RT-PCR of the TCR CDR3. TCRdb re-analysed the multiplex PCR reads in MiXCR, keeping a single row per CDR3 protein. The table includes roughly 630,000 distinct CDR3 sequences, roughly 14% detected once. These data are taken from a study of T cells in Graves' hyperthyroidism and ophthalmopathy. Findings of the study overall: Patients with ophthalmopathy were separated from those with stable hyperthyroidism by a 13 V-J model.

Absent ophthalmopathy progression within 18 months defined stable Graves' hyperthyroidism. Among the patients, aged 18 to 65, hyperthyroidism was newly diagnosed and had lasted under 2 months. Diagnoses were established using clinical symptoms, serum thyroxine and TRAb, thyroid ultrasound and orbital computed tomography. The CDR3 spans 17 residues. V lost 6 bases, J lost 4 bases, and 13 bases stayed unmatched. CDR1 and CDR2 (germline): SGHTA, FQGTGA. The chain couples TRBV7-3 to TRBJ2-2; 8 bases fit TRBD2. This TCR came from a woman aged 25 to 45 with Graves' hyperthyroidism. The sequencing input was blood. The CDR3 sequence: CASRPISAGGGTGELFF. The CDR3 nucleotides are TGTGCCAGCAGGCCAATTTCGGCGGGGGGCGGCACCGGGGAGCTGTTTTTT.